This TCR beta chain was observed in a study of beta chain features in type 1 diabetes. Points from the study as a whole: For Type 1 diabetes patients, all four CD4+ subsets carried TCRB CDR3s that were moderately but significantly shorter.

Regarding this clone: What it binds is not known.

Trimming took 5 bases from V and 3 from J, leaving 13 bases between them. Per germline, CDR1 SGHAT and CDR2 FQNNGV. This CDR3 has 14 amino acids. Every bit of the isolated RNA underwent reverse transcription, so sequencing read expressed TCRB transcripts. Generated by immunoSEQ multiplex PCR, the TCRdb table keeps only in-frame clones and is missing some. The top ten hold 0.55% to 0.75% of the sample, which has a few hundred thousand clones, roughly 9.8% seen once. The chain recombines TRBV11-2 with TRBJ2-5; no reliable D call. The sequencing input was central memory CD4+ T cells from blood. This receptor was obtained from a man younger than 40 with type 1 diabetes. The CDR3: CASSPNPAEETQYF. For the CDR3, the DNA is TGTGCCAGCAGCCCTAACCCCGCCGAAGAGACCCAGTACTTC.